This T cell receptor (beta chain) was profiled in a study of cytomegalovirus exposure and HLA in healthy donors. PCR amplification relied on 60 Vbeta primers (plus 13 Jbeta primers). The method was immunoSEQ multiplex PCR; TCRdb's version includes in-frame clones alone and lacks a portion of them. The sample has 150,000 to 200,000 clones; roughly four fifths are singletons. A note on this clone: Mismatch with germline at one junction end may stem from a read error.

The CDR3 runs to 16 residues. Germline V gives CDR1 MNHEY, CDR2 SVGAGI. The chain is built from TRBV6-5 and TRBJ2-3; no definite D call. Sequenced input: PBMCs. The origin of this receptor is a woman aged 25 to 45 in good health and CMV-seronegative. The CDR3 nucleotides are TGTGCCAGCAGTCACTCCACCGAGATGATCACAGATACGCAGTATTTT. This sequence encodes CASSHSTEMITDTQYF.